These T cell receptor beta chains were read from a single sample in a study of control samples from healthy donors and cancer patients. The repertoire was sequenced with immunoSEQ multiplex PCR; TCRdb's copy has only in-frame clones and lacks some. Here the sample spans approximately 90,000 clones, 84% being singletons. The sequencing input was PBMCs. These receptors were collected from a man between 65 and 85 years old with lung cancer. The CDR3 runs from the conserved cysteine through the conserved F or W. The D gene is left open where the match is weak. Some rows have no size entry. The others give once, few or many, or a class for an expanded clone.

v_call	clone_size	j_call	d_call	cdr3_aa	cdr3_nt
TRBV5-6	.	TRBJ2-3	.	CASSLGGGTDTQYF	TGTGCCAGCAGCTTGGGGGGGGGCACAGATACGCAGTATTTT
TRBV6-5	.	TRBJ2-1	TRBD2	CASSSPAGTYNEQFF	TGTGCCAGCAGTTCTCCAGCGGGGACCTACAATGAGCAGTTCTTC
TRBV6-5	.	TRBJ1-6	.	CASSLSPLHF	TGTGCCAGCAGTCTTTCACCCCTCCACTTT
TRBV5-5	.	TRBJ1-5	.	CASKEGDNSNQPQHF	TGTGCCAGCAAAGAAGGGGATAATAGCAATCAGCCCCAGCATTTT
TRBV2	.	TRBJ2-6	TRBD1	CATARDRSSGANVLTF	TGTGCCACCGCGCGGGACAGGAGCTCTGGGGCCAACGTCCTGACTTTC
TRBV11-2	.	TRBJ2-3	TRBD2	CASSRGLAGGRGTDTQYF	TGTGCCAGCAGCAGAGGATTAGCGGGGGGGCGCGGCACAGATACGCAGTATTTT
TRBV5-6	.	TRBJ2-6	.	CASGTSLISGANVLTF	TGTGCCAGCGGTACAAGCCTCATTTCTGGGGCCAACGTCCTGACTTTC
TRBV18	.	TRBJ2-7	TRBD2	CASSTGGSSYEQYF	TGTGCCAGCTCTACGGGCGGGAGCTCCTACGAGCAGTACTTC
TRBV5-5	.	TRBJ1-2	TRBD1	CASSVDRGNYGYTF	TGTGCCAGCAGCGTGGACAGGGGAAACTATGGCTACACCTTC
TRBV5-1	.	TRBJ1-2	.	CASSLAGVGDGYTF	TGCGCCAGCAGCTTGGCGGGGGTAGGGGATGGCTACACCTTC
TRBV6-6	once	TRBJ2-7	.	CASSPRTGSYEQYF	TGTGCCAGCAGTCCGAGGACTGGTTCCTACGAGCAGTACTTC
TRBV4-2	.	TRBJ2-6	TRBD1	CASSLRTGQGRLSGANVLTF	TGTGCCAGCAGCCTTCGAACTGGACAGGGTCGCCTTTCGGGGGCCAACGTCCTGACTTTC
TRBV28	.	TRBJ2-7	TRBD2	CASPPGLAGGFSSYEQYF	TGTGCCAGTCCACCGGGACTAGCGGGGGGATTCAGCTCCTACGAGCAGTACTTC
TRBV5-6	.	TRBJ2-3	.	CASSSYGTFYTDTQYF	TGTGCCAGCAGCTCCTACGGGACATTTTACACAGATACGCAGTATTTT
TRBV7-9	.	TRBJ2-1	.	CASSAGTHNEQFF	TGTGCCAGCAGCGCCGGGACTCACAATGAGCAGTTCTTC
TRBV15	.	TRBJ2-1	TRBD2	CATSGGTSGYNEQFF	TGTGCCACCAGCGGCGGGACTAGCGGATACAATGAGCAGTTCTTC
TRBV7-2	.	TRBJ1-2	TRBD1	CASSGDRVLYGYTF	TGTGCCAGCAGCGGGGACAGAGTCCTCTATGGCTACACCTTC
TRBV5-1	.	TRBJ1-3	.	CASSFLRRHGRDTIYF	TGCGCCAGCAGCTTCTTGCGGCGACATGGTCGGGACACCATATATTTT
TRBV6-4	.	TRBJ1-5	.	CASSDSMYGPGRYFQPQHF	TGTGCCAGCAGTGACTCGATGTATGGTCCGGGACGGTATTTTCAGCCCCAGCATTTT
TRBV7-9	.	TRBJ1-1	.	CALQGRESTEAFF	TGTGCCTTGCAAGGGAGGGAGTCGACTGAAGCTTTCTTT
TRBV4-1	.	TRBJ2-3	TRBD2	CASSLQRGGGTDTQYF	TGCGCCAGCAGCCTCCAGCGGGGGGGCGGCACAGATACGCAGTATTTT
TRBV6-5	few	TRBJ2-7	.	CASKQGHSYEQYF	TGTGCCAGCAAACAGGGCCACTCCTACGAGCAGTACTTC
TRBV5-6	few	TRBJ2-1	TRBD2	CASRLAGSSGSEQFF	TGTGCCAGCAGGCTAGCGGGGTCCTCAGGTTCGGAGCAGTTCTTC
TRBV6-1	.	TRBJ1-3	.	CASSESYNTIYF	TGTGCCAGCAGTGAAAGCTATAACACCATATATTTT
TRBV28	.	TRBJ2-7	TRBD1	CASSFTGASSYEQYF	TGTGCCAGCAGTTTTACAGGGGCTAGCTCCTACGAGCAGTACTTC
TRBV11-3	.	TRBJ2-5	.	CASSSGGRGETQYF	TGTGCCAGCAGCTCAGGAGGGCGCGGGGAGACCCAGTACTTC
TRBV9	.	TRBJ1-2	TRBD1	CASSVDRGRNYGYTF	TGTGCCAGCAGCGTAGACAGGGGGCGCAACTATGGCTACACCTTC
TRBV7-9	few	TRBJ1-1	TRBD1	CASSTHRGRGGTEAFF	TGTGCCAGCAGCACCCACAGGGGGCGAGGGGGAACTGAAGCTTTCTTT
TRBV2	.	TRBJ2-3	TRBD2	CASSEGASGGTDTQYF	TGTGCCAGCAGTGAAGGAGCTAGCGGGGGCACAGATACGCAGTATTTT
TRBV18	many	TRBJ1-2	.	CASSPPGAIRGYGYTF	TGTGCCAGCTCACCGCCAGGCGCTATCAGGGGCTATGGCTACACCTTC
TRBV6-6	.	TRBJ1-1	.	CASSYSHRAENTEAFF	TGTGCCAGCAGTTACTCGCACAGGGCGGAGAACACTGAAGCTTTCTTT
TRBV9	.	TRBJ2-3	.	CASTRTGGGTDTQYF	TGTGCCAGCACCCGTACCGGGGGCGGCACAGATACGCAGTATTTT
TRBV5-4	.	TRBJ1-5	.	CASSLDSNQPQHF	TGTGCCAGCAGCCTCGATAGCAATCAGCCCCAGCATTTT
TRBV6-5	.	TRBJ2-1	TRBD2	CASEYELATHNEQFF	TGTGCCAGCGAGTATGAACTAGCGACCCACAATGAGCAGTTCTTC
TRBV10-2	.	TRBJ2-7	.	CASSVMDEQYF	TGCGCCAGCAGTGTTATGGACGAGCAGTACTTC
TRBV5-1	.	TRBJ2-1	.	CASSPSGTNYNEQFF	TGCGCCAGCAGCCCGTCGGGGACAAACTACAATGAGCAGTTCTTC
TRBV7-6	few	TRBJ2-2	.	CASSFGNTGELFF	TGTGCCAGCAGCTTTGGGAACACCGGGGAGCTGTTTTTT
TRBV7-8	.	TRBJ2-7	.	CASSLERGREQYF	TGTGCCAGCAGCTTAGAACGGGGTCGCGAGCAGTACTTC